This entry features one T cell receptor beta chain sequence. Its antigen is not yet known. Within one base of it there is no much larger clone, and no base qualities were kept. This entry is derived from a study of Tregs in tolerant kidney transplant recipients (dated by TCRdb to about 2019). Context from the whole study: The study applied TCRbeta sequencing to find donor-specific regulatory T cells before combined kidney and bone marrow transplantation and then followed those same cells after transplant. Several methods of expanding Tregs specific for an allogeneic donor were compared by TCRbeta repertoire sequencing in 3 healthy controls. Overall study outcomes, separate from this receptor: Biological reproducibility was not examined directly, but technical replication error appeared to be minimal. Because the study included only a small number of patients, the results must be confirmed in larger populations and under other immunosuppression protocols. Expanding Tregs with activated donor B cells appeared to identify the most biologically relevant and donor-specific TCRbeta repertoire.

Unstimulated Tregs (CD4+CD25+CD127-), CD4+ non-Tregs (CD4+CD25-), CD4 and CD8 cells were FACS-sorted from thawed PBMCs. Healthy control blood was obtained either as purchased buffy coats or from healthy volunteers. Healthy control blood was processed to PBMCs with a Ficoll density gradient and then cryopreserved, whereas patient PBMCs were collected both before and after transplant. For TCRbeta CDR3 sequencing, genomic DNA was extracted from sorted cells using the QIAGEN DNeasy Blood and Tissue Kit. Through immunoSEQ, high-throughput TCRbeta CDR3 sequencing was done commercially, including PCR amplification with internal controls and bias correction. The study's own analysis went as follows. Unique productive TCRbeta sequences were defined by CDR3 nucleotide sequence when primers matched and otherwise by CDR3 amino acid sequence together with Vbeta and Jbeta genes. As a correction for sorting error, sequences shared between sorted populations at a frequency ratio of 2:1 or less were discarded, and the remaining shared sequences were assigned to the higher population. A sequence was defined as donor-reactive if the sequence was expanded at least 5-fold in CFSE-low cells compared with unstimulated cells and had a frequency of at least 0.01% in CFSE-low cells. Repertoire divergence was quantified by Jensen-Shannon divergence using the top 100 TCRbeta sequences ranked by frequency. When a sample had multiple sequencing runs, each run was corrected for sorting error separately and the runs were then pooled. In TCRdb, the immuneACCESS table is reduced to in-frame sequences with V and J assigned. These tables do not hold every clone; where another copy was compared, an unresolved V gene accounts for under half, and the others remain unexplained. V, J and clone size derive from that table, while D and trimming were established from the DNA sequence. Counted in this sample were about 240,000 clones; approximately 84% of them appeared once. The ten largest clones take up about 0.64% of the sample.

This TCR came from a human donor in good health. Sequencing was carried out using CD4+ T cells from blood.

The CDR3 protein sequence reads: CASSRPGTGNTEAFF. The DNA sequence is as follows: TGCGCCAGCAGTCGTCCCGGGACAGGGAACACTGAAGCTTTCTTT. The sequence is built from TRBV5-1 and TRBJ1-1, with 8 middle bases fitting TRBD1. Germline trimming: 5 bases from V, 1 base from J; junction bases outside gene matches: 7. CDR1 SGHRS and CDR2 YFSETQ are derived from the germline V gene. Taken from cysteine to phenylalanine, the CDR3 has 15 residues. Only the CDR3 part of the read is kept: 45 bases, read in frame from the first base.